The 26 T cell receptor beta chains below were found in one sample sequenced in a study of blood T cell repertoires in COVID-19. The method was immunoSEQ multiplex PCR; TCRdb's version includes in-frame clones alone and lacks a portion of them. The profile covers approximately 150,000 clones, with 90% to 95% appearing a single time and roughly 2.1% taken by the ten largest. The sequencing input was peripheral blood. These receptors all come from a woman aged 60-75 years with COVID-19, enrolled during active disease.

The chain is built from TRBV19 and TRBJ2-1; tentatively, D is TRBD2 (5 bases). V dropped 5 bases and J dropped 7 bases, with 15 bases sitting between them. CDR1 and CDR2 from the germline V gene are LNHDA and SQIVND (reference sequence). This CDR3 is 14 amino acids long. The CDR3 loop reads CASSEPHAGNEQFF. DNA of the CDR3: TGTGCCAGTAGTGAACCCCACGCGGGTAATGAGCAGTTCTTC.

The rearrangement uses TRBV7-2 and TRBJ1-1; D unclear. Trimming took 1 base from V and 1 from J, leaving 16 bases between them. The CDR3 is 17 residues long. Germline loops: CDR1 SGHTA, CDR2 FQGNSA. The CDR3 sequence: CASSLVHSVVRNTEAFF. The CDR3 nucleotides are TGTGCCAGCAGCTTAGTTCATTCGGTAGTGAGGAACACTGAAGCTTTCTTT.

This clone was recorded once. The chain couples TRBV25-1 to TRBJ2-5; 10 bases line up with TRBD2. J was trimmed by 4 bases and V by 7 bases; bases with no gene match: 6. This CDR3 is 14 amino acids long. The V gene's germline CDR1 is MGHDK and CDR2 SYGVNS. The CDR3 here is CASKEGLAIETQYF. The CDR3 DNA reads TGTGCCAGCAAGGAGGGACTAGCGATAGAGACCCAGTACTTC.

The CDR3 spells CASSRDRNTEAFF. CDR3 nucleotides: TGTGCCAGCAGCCGGGACAGGAACACTGAAGCTTTCTTT. The chain employs TRBV12-3 or TRBV12-4 and TRBJ1-1; the match to TRBD1 covers 7 bases. V lost 6 bases to trimming and J lost 1 base; unmatched junction nucleotides: 2. CDR3 size: 13 residues.

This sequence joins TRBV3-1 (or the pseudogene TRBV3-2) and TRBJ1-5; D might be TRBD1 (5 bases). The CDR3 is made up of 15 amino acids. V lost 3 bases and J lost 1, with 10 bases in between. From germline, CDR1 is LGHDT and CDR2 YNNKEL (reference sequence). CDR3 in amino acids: CASSHGGGSNQPQHF. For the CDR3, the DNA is TGTGCCAGCAGCCATGGGGGGGGGAGCAATCAGCCCCAGCATTTT.

This CDR3 is CASSWRAGGTEAFF. In DNA form, the CDR3 reads TGTGCCAGCAGTTGGAGGGCCGGAGGCACTGAAGCTTTCTTT. The chain couples TRBV6-2 or TRBV6-3 to TRBJ1-1; D ambiguous. Trimming pared 4 bases from V and 4 bases from J, leaving 13 bases between. CDR1 and CDR2 (germline): MNHEY, SVGEGT. This CDR3 has 14 amino acids.

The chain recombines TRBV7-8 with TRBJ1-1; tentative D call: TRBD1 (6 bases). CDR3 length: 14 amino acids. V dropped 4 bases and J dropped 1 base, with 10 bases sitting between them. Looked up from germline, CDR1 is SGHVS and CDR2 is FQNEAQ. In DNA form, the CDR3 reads TGTGCCAGCAGCTACAGAGGGGGGAACACTGAAGCTTTCTTT. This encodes CASSYRGGNTEAFF.

The CDR3 loop is CASSVEAYGYTF. DNA for the CDR3: TGTGCCAGCAGTGTGGAGGCCTATGGCTACACCTTC. This chain links TRBV2 with TRBJ1-2; no clear D gene. Germline V gene data show CDR1 as SNHLY and CDR2 as FYNNEI. CDR3 size: 12 residues. Trimming stripped 4 bases from V and 4 bases from J, with 7 bases between.

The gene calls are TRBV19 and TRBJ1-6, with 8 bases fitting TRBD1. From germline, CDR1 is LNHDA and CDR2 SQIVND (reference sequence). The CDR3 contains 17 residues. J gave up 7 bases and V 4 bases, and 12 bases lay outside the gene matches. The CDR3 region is CASSTLDRVEGNSPLHF. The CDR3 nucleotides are TGTGCCAGTAGTACCCTGGACAGGGTTGAGGGCAATTCACCCCTCCACTTT.

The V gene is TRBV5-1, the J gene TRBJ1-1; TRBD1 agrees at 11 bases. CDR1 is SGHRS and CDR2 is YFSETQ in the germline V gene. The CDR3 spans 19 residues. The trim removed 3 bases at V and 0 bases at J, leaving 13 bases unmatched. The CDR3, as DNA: TGCGCCAGCAGCTGGGGACAGGGGGAACGAGGGGGAATGAACACTGAAGCTTTCTTT. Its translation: CASSWGQGERGGMNTEAFF.

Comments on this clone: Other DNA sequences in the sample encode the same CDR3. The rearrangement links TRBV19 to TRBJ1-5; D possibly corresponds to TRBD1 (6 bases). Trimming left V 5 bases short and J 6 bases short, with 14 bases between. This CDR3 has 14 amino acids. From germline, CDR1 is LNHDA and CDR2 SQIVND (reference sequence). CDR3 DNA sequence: TGTGCCAGTAGTCGCCAGGGGCTGGGTCAGCCCCAGCATTTT. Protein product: CASSRQGLGQPQHF.

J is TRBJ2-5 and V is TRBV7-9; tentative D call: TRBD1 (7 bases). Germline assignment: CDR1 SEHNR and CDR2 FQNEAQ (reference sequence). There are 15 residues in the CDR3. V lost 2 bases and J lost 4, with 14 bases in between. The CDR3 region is CASSLTQGGTETQYF. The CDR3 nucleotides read TGTGCCAGCAGCTTAACCCAGGGGGGCACAGAGACCCAGTACTTC.

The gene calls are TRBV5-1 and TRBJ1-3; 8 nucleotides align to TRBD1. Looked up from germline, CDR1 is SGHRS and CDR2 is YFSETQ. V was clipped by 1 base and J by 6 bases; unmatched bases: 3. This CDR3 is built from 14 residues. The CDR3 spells CASSLIQGANTIYF. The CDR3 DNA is TGCGCCAGCAGCTTGATTCAGGGGGCAAACACCATATATTTT.

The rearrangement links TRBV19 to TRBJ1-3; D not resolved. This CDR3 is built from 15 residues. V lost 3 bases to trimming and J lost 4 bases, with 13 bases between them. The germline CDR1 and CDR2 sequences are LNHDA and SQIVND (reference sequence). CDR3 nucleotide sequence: TGTGCCAGTAGTATGGAGTGGACGGGGGGAAACACCATATATTTT. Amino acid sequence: CASSMEWTGGNTIYF.

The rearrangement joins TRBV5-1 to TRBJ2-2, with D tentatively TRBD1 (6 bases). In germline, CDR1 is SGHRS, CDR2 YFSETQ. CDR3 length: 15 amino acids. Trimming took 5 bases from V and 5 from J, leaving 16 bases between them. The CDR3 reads CASSPLGALTGELFF. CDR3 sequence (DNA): TGCGCCAGCAGTCCACTGGGGGCCCTAACCGGGGAGCTGTTTTTT.

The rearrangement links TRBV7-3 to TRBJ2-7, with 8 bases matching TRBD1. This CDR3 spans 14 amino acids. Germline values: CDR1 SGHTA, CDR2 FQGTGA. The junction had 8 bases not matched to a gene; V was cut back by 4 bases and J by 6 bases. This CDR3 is CASSYGTGPSEQYF. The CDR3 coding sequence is TGTGCCAGCAGCTACGGGACAGGTCCTTCCGAGCAGTACTTC.

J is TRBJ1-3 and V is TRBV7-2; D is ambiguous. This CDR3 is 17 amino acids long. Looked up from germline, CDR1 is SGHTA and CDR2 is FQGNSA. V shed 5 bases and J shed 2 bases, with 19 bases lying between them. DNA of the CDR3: TGTGCCAGCAGCCAAAGAACCGGGATGCTTGCTGGAAACACCATATATTTT. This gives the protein CASSQRTGMLAGNTIYF.

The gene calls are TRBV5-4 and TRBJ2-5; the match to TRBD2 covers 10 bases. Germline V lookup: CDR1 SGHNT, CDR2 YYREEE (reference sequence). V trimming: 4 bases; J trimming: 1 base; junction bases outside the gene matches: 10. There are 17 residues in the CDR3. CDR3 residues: CASSPRTQRGGQETQYF. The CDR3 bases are TGTGCCAGCAGCCCGAGGACTCAGCGGGGGGGCCAAGAGACCCAGTACTTC.

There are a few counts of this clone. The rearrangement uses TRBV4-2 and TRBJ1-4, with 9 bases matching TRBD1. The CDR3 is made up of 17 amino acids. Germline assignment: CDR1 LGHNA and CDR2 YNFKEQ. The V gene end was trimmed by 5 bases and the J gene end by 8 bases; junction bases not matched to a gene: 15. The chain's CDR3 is CASSRRPGTGTAEKLFF. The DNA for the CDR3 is TGTGCCAGCAGCAGACGTCCCGGGACAGGGACCGCCGAAAAACTGTTTTTT.

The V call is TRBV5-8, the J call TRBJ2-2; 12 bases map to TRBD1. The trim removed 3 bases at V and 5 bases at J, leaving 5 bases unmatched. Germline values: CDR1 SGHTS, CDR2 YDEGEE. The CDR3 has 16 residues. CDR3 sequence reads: CASSYEGQGATGELFF. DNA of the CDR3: TGTGCCAGCAGCTATGAGGGACAGGGGGCGACCGGGGAGCTGTTTTTT.

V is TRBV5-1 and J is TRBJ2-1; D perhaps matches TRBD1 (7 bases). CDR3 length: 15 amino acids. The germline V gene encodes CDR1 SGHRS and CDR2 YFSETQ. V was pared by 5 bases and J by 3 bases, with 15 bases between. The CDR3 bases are TGCGCCAGCAGAGGCGGGCAGGGGGGCTACAATGAGCAGTTCTTC. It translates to CASRGGQGGYNEQFF.

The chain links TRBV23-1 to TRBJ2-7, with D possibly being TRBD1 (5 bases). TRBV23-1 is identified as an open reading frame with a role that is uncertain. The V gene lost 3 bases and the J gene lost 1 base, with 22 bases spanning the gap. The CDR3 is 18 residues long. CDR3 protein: CASSHPHWQGSLSYEQYF. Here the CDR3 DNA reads TGCGCCAGCAGTCATCCTCACTGGCAGGGATCGCTTTCCTACGAGCAGTACTTC.

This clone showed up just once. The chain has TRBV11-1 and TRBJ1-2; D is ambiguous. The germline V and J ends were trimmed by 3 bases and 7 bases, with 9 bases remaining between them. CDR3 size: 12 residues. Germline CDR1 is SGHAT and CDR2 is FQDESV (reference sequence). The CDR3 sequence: CASSFATGGYTF. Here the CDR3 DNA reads TGTGCCAGCAGCTTCGCTACGGGTGGCTACACCTTC.

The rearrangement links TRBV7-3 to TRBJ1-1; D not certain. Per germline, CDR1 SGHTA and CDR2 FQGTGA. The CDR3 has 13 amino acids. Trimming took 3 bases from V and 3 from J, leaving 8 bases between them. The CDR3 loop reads CASSFTVDTEAFF. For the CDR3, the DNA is TGTGCCAGCAGCTTCACAGTGGACACTGAAGCTTTCTTT.

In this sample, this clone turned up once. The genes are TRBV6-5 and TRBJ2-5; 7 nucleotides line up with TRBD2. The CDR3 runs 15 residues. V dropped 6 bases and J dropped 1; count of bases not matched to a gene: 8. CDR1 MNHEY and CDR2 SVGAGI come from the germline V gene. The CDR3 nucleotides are TGTGCCAGCAGACCCGGGGGGATGGTCCAAGAGACCCAGTACTTC. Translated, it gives CASRPGGMVQETQYF.

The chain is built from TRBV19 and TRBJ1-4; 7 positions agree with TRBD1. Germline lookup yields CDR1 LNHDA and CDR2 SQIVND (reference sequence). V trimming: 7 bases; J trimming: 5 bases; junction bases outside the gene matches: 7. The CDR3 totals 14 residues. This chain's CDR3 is CASNGGQRNEKLFF. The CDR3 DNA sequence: TGTGCCAGTAATGGGGGACAGAGGAATGAAAAACTGTTTTTT.